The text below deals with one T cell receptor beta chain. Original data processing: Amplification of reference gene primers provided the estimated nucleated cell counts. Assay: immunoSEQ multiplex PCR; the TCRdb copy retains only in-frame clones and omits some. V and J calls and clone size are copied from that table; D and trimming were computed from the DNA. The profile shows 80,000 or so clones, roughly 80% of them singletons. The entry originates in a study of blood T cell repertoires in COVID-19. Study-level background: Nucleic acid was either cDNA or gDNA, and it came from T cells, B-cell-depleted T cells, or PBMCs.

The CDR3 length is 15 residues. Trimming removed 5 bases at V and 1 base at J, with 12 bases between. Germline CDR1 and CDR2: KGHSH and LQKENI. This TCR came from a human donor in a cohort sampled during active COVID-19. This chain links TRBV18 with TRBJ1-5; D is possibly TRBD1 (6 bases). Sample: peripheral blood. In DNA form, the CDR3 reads TGTGCCAGCTCAAATCTACAGGGCAGCAATCAGCCCCAGCATTTT. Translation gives CASSNLQGSNQPQHF.